A selection of T cell receptor beta chains follows, all from one sample in a study of cytomegalovirus exposure and HLA in healthy donors. The protocol was immunoSEQ multiplex PCR, while the TCRdb copy is restricted to in-frame clones and leaves out a portion. The table has around 230,000 clones, around 80% seen once. The sample taken for sequencing was PBMCs. The source of these receptors is a boy between 10 and 17 years old in good health and CMV-seronegative. The CDR3 runs from the conserved cysteine through the conserved F or W. Fields, in order: D gene, V gene, J gene, CDR3 protein. The D gene is left open where the match is weak.

d_call: .; v_call: TRBV7-9; j_call: TRBJ1-1; cdr3_aa: CASSPSGGLRAFF
d_call: .; v_call: TRBV11-2; j_call: TRBJ1-2; cdr3_aa: CASSLDRGGPGYTF
d_call: TRBD1; v_call: TRBV27; j_call: TRBJ1-1; cdr3_aa: CASSPGQMNTEAFF
d_call: .; v_call: TRBV28; j_call: TRBJ1-4; cdr3_aa: CASSLGAGSMAGKLFF
d_call: TRBD1; v_call: TRBV11-2; j_call: TRBJ2-6; cdr3_aa: CASSLRTGGGGANVLTF
d_call: .; v_call: TRBV10-3; j_call: TRBJ2-1; cdr3_aa: CAIKSHGLANEQFF
d_call: .; v_call: TRBV6-5; j_call: TRBJ2-1; cdr3_aa: CASSPLGHNEQFF
d_call: .; v_call: TRBV25-1; j_call: TRBJ1-2; cdr3_aa: CASSRGGEGRENGYTF
d_call: TRBD2; v_call: TRBV7-9; j_call: TRBJ2-1; cdr3_aa: CASSFGLAGRKQFF
d_call: TRBD1; v_call: TRBV25-1; j_call: TRBJ1-4; cdr3_aa: CASSDFFEGGSEKLFF
d_call: TRBD1; v_call: TRBV9; j_call: TRBJ2-2; cdr3_aa: CASSGARQGVELFF
d_call: .; v_call: TRBV30; j_call: TRBJ1-2; cdr3_aa: CAWSSEAAYGYTF
d_call: .; v_call: TRBV10-2; j_call: TRBJ2-7; cdr3_aa: CASSDPGLSEQYF
d_call: TRBD2; v_call: TRBV7-3; j_call: TRBJ2-1; cdr3_aa: CASSSTSGGHEQFF
d_call: TRBD1; v_call: TRBV9; j_call: TRBJ1-2; cdr3_aa: CASSVRDSHFSGYTF
d_call: .; v_call: TRBV13; j_call: TRBJ1-4; cdr3_aa: CASSLQANEKLFF
d_call: TRBD1; v_call: TRBV5-1; j_call: TRBJ1-3; cdr3_aa: CASSLALTGVGNTIYF
d_call: .; v_call: TRBV7-2; j_call: TRBJ2-7; cdr3_aa: CASSHETLYEQYF
d_call: .; v_call: TRBV13; j_call: TRBJ1-1; cdr3_aa: CASSQNTEAFF
d_call: TRBD2; v_call: TRBV7-8; j_call: TRBJ2-1; cdr3_aa: CASSFGTSGSGEQFF
d_call: .; v_call: TRBV30; j_call: TRBJ1-2; cdr3_aa: CAWSGMGRGYTF
d_call: .; v_call: TRBV4-1; j_call: TRBJ1-1; cdr3_aa: CASSRGVTGEAFF
d_call: .; v_call: TRBV7-9; j_call: TRBJ2-5; cdr3_aa: CASSLTMGRQETQYF
d_call: .; v_call: TRBV5-1; j_call: TRBJ2-3; cdr3_aa: CASSLEGRTTDTQYF
d_call: .; v_call: TRBV5-6; j_call: TRBJ2-7; cdr3_aa: CASSLRGLYEQYF
d_call: .; v_call: TRBV4-1; j_call: TRBJ1-5; cdr3_aa: CASSQEWEGAGANQPQHF
d_call: .; v_call: TRBV2; j_call: TRBJ1-1; cdr3_aa: CASSEHQGIGDTEAFF
d_call: TRBD2; v_call: TRBV7-3; j_call: TRBJ2-3; cdr3_aa: CASSLRSLAGGADTQYF
d_call: TRBD1; v_call: TRBV6-5; j_call: TRBJ1-2; cdr3_aa: CASSYWEQGSGGYTF
d_call: .; v_call: TRBV19; j_call: TRBJ2-7; cdr3_aa: CASSSTGYTYEQYF